These T cell receptor beta chains were read from a single sample in a study of blood T cell repertoires in COVID-19. Clones were sequenced by immunoSEQ multiplex PCR, and TCRdb holds only the in-frame ones, with some missing. The sample records approximately 73,000 clones, more than 75% being singletons. The source material was peripheral blood. The receptors originated from an older woman with acute or convalescent COVID-19. CDR3s leave out the opening cysteine and the closing phenylalanine or tryptophan.

>TRBJ2-7|TRBV11-2
ASTAGSGYEQY
>TRBJ1-2|TRBV2
AIRTNNYGYT
>TRBJ2-1|TRBV24-1
ATSDSATGNWGNEQF
>TRBJ2-7|TRBV3-1/TRBV3-2
ASTLPASRGTNYEQY
>TRBJ1-1|TRBV28
ASSFPIGEVGNTEAF
>TRBJ1-4|TRBV25-1
ASSEGDSLTNEKLF
>TRBJ2-3|TRBV19
ASSIRRGAVRADTQY
>TRBJ2-7|TRBV6-2/TRBV6-3
ASSYPTGGVESYEQY
>TRBJ2-5|TRBV28
ASMVGETQY
>TRBJ1-1|TRBV18
ASSPIGQGATKENTEAF
>TRBJ1-6|TRBV12-5
ASGLVLDSSYNSPLH
>TRBJ1-3|TRBV30
AWSVSPLRQGNTIY
>TRBJ1-1|TRBV18
ASSPLDRNTEAF
>TRBJ2-2|TRBV5-6
ASSLIGSNTGELF
>TRBJ1-1|TRBV19
ASSLLGEDTEAF
>TRBJ2-5|TRBV4-2
ASSQGGLGEETQY
>TRBJ2-7|TRBV23-1
ASTPFSYEQY
>TRBJ1-6|TRBV7-2
ASSTGYNSPLH
>TRBJ1-1|TRBV5-5
ASSRGPGEGAF
>TRBJ2-1|TRBV11-1
ASSKQPTLGNEQF
>TRBJ1-2|TRBV29-1
SVENRVSGFGYT
>TRBJ2-5|TRBV5-1
ASSFRVPGKETQY
>TRBJ2-1|TRBV28
ASRTPDSRNEQF
>TRBJ1-5|TRBV2
ASSRQGYSNQPQH
>TRBJ2-2|TRBV6-5
ASSYHQTNTGELF
>TRBJ2-1|TRBV28
ATSSYSRNHNEQF
>TRBJ1-1|TRBV28
ASSTWLEWNTEAF
>TRBJ1-1|TRBV7-9
ASSLGQTNTEAF
>TRBJ1-1|TRBV21-1
ASSQSEDSEAF
>TRBJ1-1|TRBV2
ASSGQLKNTEAF
>TRBJ2-7|TRBV7-2
ASSLYVAGSYEQY
>TRBJ1-1|TRBV3-1/TRBV3-2
ASSQGSGAEAF
>TRBJ2-5|TRBV7-2
ASSVDRGYQETQY
>TRBJ1-4|TRBV28
ASSSPGQGTEKLF
>TRBJ2-7|TRBV6-2/TRBV6-3
ASSRTSGQAYEQY
>TRBJ2-7|TRBV6-5
ASSYSSGGIHEQY
>TRBJ1-3|TRBV7-8
ATARGSSGNTIY
>TRBJ2-5|TRBV19
ASTPGWGGPQQTQY
>TRBJ2-7|TRBV6-5
ASSLVGHSYEQY
>TRBJ2-3|TRBV4-3
ASSQRTGGWTDTQY
>TRBJ1-5|TRBV6-5
ASSYGRAMPQH
>TRBJ2-3|TRBV4-1
ASSQGRFTDTQY
>TRBJ1-1|TRBV18
ASSPQDDRGGAF
>TRBJ2-1|TRBV18
ASSLGTSGSSYNEQF
>TRBJ1-4|TRBV19
ASSTGLPSNEKLF
>TRBJ2-7|TRBV13
ASSFESQAYEQY
>TRBJ2-7|TRBV27
ASSLLPAGGLSYNEQY
>TRBJ2-1|TRBV14
ASSPGLAAYNEQF
>TRBJ2-7|TRBV11-1
ASSLVPDRVYEQY
>TRBJ2-5|TRBV6-1
ASSEATTSQETQY
>TRBJ1-1|TRBV5-7
ASSHHHPGQIWTEAF
>TRBJ2-3|TRBV7-2
ASSLVGGLASDTQY
>TRBJ1-2|TRBV28
ASSLQNYGYT
>TRBJ1-1|TRBV10-3
AISAHGNTEAF
>TRBJ2-7|TRBV2
ASRDGQGPGYEQY
>TRBJ2-1|TRBV27
ASSQSPAGGREF
>TRBJ1-1|TRBV7-9
ASSVGRGRTEAF